The 28 T cell receptor beta chains reported below all come from one sample, sequenced in a study of cytomegalovirus exposure and HLA in healthy donors. The data were produced by immunoSEQ multiplex PCR, yet TCRdb's version contains in-frame clones alone and is incomplete. Among roughly 70,000 clones listed, around four fifths were seen once. Material for sequencing was PBMCs. These receptors came from a man aged 25 to 40 in good health and CMV-seronegative.

This clone was observed once. The chain uses TRBV7-8 and TRBJ2-5; TRBD2 agrees at 11 bases. This CDR3 region has 18 residues. Germline V gene data show CDR1 as SGHVS and CDR2 as FQNEAQ. V trimming: 2 bases; J trimming: 7 bases; junction bases outside the gene matches: 15. The CDR3 bases are TGTGCCAGCAGCTTAACCCTTACCATACTAGCGGGGGAGGTGACCCAGTACTTC. Protein sequence: CASSLTLTILAGEVTQYF.

V usage is TRBV19 and J usage is TRBJ1-2, with TRBD1 matching 8 bases. Per the germline V gene, CDR1 is LNHDA and CDR2 is SQIVND (reference sequence). The CDR3 spans 14 residues. The J segment lost 4 bases and the V segment lost 5 bases, leaving 6 bases of the junction unmatched. The CDR3 is CASSYQGAGYGYTF. The CDR3 region has the DNA TGTGCCAGTAGTTATCAGGGGGCAGGCTATGGCTACACCTTC.

V gene TRBV6-5 combines with J gene TRBJ1-2, with TRBD1 identical over 7 bases. This CDR3 has 13 amino acids. The V segment lost 6 bases and the J segment 8 bases; nucleotides outside the gene matches: 9. Germline V gives CDR1 MNHEY, CDR2 SVGAGI. CDR3 sequence (DNA): TGTGCCAGCAGCCAGAGAGGGGGCTACGGCTACACCTTC. This codes for CASSQRGGYGYTF.

The chain combines TRBV3-2 with TRBJ1-1. TRBV3-2 is termed a pseudogene. This CDR3 comprises 8 residues. The CDR3 region is CTEFEAFF. In nucleotides, the CDR3 is TGTACCGAGTTTGAAGCTTTCTTT.

This clone was picked up one time. This chain uses TRBV13 with TRBJ2-5, with 8 positions matching TRBD1. Germline loops: CDR1 PRHDT, CDR2 FYEKMQ (reference sequence). This CDR3 is 16 amino acids long. The V gene end was trimmed by 4 bases and the J gene end by 9 bases; junction bases not matched to a gene: 16. The CDR3 nucleotides are TGTGCCAGCAGCTCCCGGCCCTGGACAGGGAGTACGGCCCAGTACTTC. Its translation: CASSSRPWTGSTAQYF. Combining the CDR3 with reference TRBV13 and TRBJ2-5 gives the whole variable domain AAGVIQSPRHLIKEKRETATLKCYPIPRHDTVYWYQQGPGQDPQFLISFYEKMQSDKGSIPDRFSAQQFSDYHSELNMSSLELGDSALYFCASSSRPWTGSTAQYFGPGTRLLVL.

V and J are TRBV9 and TRBJ1-2; TRBD1 matches 9 bases. After removal of 1 base from V and 3 bases from J, the junction contained 7 bases not matched to a gene. CDR3 length: 16 amino acids. Germline lookup yields CDR1 SGDLS and CDR2 YYNGEE. The CDR3 coding sequence is TGTGCCAGCAGCGTAAGGGACAGGGAGGACCACTATGGCTACACCTTC. Amino acids: CASSVRDREDHYGYTF.

The sample holds one count of this clone. The chain uses TRBV7-9 and TRBJ1-2; 8 nucleotides align to TRBD1. This CDR3 is built from 15 residues. The germline V gene encodes CDR1 SEHNR and CDR2 FQNEAQ (reference sequence). V lost 1 base, J lost 4 bases, and 5 bases stayed unmatched. This CDR3 is CASSLVKGQAYGYTF. DNA of the CDR3: TGTGCCAGCAGCTTAGTCAAGGGACAGGCCTATGGCTACACCTTC.

This clone was observed a handful of times. The CDR3 loop reads CASSLRAGAHEQYF. CDR3 bases: TGCGCCAGCAGCTTGAGAGCGGGGGCCCACGAGCAGTACTTC. The chain links TRBV5-1 to TRBJ2-7, with 8 bases that match TRBD2. CDR1 and CDR2 from the germline V gene are SGHRS and YFSETQ. The V segment lost 1 base and the J segment 5 bases; nucleotides outside the gene matches: 5. This CDR3 has 14 residues.

This chain joins TRBV5-4 and TRBJ2-5, with 7 bases matching TRBD1. J lost 2 bases, V lost 0 bases, and 10 bases had no gene match. CDR1 and CDR2 from the germline V gene are SGHNT and YYREEE (reference sequence). There are 17 residues in the CDR3. The CDR3 DNA reads as TGTGCCAGCAGCTTGGAAGCCAGGGGGTTATCACAAGAGACCCAGTACTTC. This encodes CASSLEARGLSQETQYF. Full variable domain (outside the CDR3, taken from reference TRBV5-4 and TRBJ2-5): ETGVTQSPTHLIKTRGQQVTLRCSSQSGHNTVSWYQQALGQGPQFIFQYYREEENGRGNFPPRFSGLQFPNYSSELNVNALELDDSALYLCASSLEARGLSQETQYFGPGTRLLVL.

V usage is TRBV9 and J usage is TRBJ2-3, with TRBD1 identical over 7 bases. Germline V lookup: CDR1 SGDLS, CDR2 YYNGEE. Unmatched junction bases numbered 10, after V lost 6 bases and J lost 3 bases. This CDR3 comprises 15 residues. CDR3 region: CASKQRDSKTDTQYF. CDR3 bases: TGTGCCAGCAAACAACGGGACAGCAAAACAGATACGCAGTATTTT.

This chain connects TRBV5-6 to TRBJ1-2; possible D gene TRBD1, 6 bases. The CDR3 has 15 amino acids. The V end was cut by 2 bases, the J end by 7 bases, with 18 bases between. CDR1 is SGHDT, CDR2 YYEEEE, per germline. The CDR3 loop is CASSLGSLGGPGYTF. CDR3 nucleotide sequence: TGTGCCAGCAGCTTAGGATCACTTGGGGGCCCTGGCTACACCTTC. The complete variable domain, with remaining parts taken from reference TRBV5-6 and TRBJ1-2, reads DAGVTQSPTHLIKTRGQQVTLRCSPKSGHDTVSWYQQALGQGPQFIFQYYEEEERQRGNFPDRFSGHQFPNYSSELNVNALLLGDSALYLCASSLGSLGGPGYTFGSGTRLTVV.

This sequence joins TRBV2 and TRBJ2-1; 8 nucleotides agree with TRBD2. The CDR3 length is 16 residues. The trim removed 4 bases at V and 1 base at J, leaving 6 bases unmatched. Germline CDR1 reads SNHLY; CDR2 reads FYNNEI. The chain's CDR3 is CASSVLAVGSYNEQFF. CDR3 bases: TGTGCCAGCAGTGTACTAGCGGTAGGGTCCTACAATGAGCAGTTCTTC.

The CDR3 here is CASSFIRQETQYF. The DNA of the CDR3 is TGTGCCAGCAGCTTTATCAGACAAGAGACCCAGTACTTC. The chain joins TRBV5-5 to TRBJ2-5; no clear D gene. Germline-derived CDR1 and CDR2 are SGHKS and YYEKEE (reference sequence). The CDR3 is 13 amino acids. Trimming removed 2 bases from V and 2 bases from J, with 7 bases in between.

The gene calls are TRBV4-3 and TRBJ2-2; D gene unclear. The V gene lost 2 bases and the J gene lost 6 bases, with 16 bases spanning the gap. From germline, CDR1 is LGHNA and CDR2 YSLEER. The CDR3 runs to 16 residues. CDR3 DNA: TGCGCCAGCAGCCAACTGCCCCGTCCGGTTCCCGGGGAGCTGTTTTTT. Residues: CASSQLPRPVPGELFF.

The chain recombines TRBV7-9 with TRBJ2-1, with D possibly TRBD1 on 5 matching bases. The V end was cut by 1 base, the J end by 10 bases, with 11 bases between. Germline V gene data show CDR1 as SEHNR and CDR2 as FQNEAQ (reference sequence). This CDR3 region has 13 residues. DNA of the CDR3: TGTGCCAGCAGCTTAGAAGCACGGACAGAGCAGTTCTTC. It codes for CASSLEARTEQFF.

This clone has just one count. The chain couples TRBV5-6 to TRBJ2-1; 7 nucleotides align to TRBD1. This CDR3 has 13 amino acids. Germline CDR1 and CDR2: SGHDT and YYEEEE. V was pared by 4 bases and J by 6 bases, with 4 bases of the junction left unmatched. CDR3 in amino acids: CASSKGTANEQFF. The CDR3, as DNA: TGTGCCAGCAGCAAAGGGACAGCCAATGAGCAGTTCTTC.

The rearrangement uses TRBV7-8 and TRBJ1-5, with D maybe TRBD1 (6 bases). With 1 base removed from V and 4 bases from J, the gap between germline ends came to 8 bases. CDR3 size: 14 residues. Per the germline V gene, CDR1 is SGHVS and CDR2 is FQNEAQ. As DNA, the CDR3 is TGTGCCAGCAGCTTAGAGGACAGTAATCAGCCCCAGCATTTT. Encoded protein: CASSLEDSNQPQHF. Complete variable domain (other parts from reference TRBV7-8 and TRBJ1-5): GAGVSQSPRYKVAKRGQDVALRCDPISGHVSLFWYQQALGQGPEFLTYFQNEAQLDKSGLPSDRFFAERPEGSVSTLKIQRTQQEDSAVYLCASSLEDSNQPQHFGDGTRLSIL.

V is TRBV4-2 and J is TRBJ2-3; D gene unclear. This CDR3 has 15 residues. Germline values: CDR1 LGHNA, CDR2 YNFKEQ. Trimming removed 0 bases at V and 1 base at J, with 8 bases between. CDR3 DNA sequence: TGTGCCAGCAGCCAAGACGTCCTTGGCACAGATACGCAGTATTTT. Its translation is CASSQDVLGTDTQYF.

The table lists this clone with a count of one. This CDR3 reads CASSQGFDRPNEQFF. In nucleotides, the CDR3 is TGCGCCAGCAGCCAAGGTTTTGACAGACCCAATGAGCAGTTCTTC. The chain recombines TRBV4-3 with TRBJ2-1; the D gene is possibly TRBD1 (5 bases). The CDR3 has 15 residues. V was clipped by 1 base and J by 6 bases, with 13 bases between them. Germline V gene data show CDR1 as LGHNA and CDR2 as YSLEER.

This chain connects TRBV10-1 to TRBJ2-1, with D possibly TRBD2 on 5 matching bases. Trimming removed 10 bases at V and 9 bases at J, with 10 bases between. Germline CDR1 reads WNHNN; CDR2 reads SYGVQD (reference sequence). This CDR3 is 10 amino acids long. CDR3 residues: CATYEGEQFF. CDR3 DNA: TGCGCCACCTATGAGGGTGAGCAGTTCTTC.

The gene calls are TRBV7-2 and TRBJ2-7; 8 bases are shared with TRBD2. This CDR3 region has 14 residues. J gave up 0 bases and V 3 bases, and 1 base lay outside the gene matches. In germline, CDR1 is SGHTA, CDR2 FQGNSA. CDR3 DNA sequence: TGTGCCAGCAGCTTGGGACTAGTCTCCTACGAGCAGTACTTC. Protein sequence: CASSLGLVSYEQYF.

This chain links TRBV7-3 with TRBJ2-3, with 7 bases fitting TRBD2. Germline loops: CDR1 SGHTA, CDR2 FQGTGA. V shed 5 bases, J shed 2 bases, and the junction held 4 bases outside the gene matches. The CDR3 consists of 14 residues. The CDR3 DNA follows: TGTGCCAGCAGCCAGCGGGGCTACACAGATACGCAGTATTTT. Residues: CASSQRGYTDTQYF.

V and J are TRBV7-2 and TRBJ2-7, with D maybe TRBD2 (5 bases). V lost 1 base to trimming and J lost 0 bases, with 13 bases between them. The germline CDR1 and CDR2 sequences are SGHTA and FQGNSA. This CDR3 has 16 amino acids. For the CDR3, the DNA is TGTGCCAGCAGCTTAGGAAACGGGGAGAGCTCCTACGAGCAGTACGTC. The encoded protein is CASSLGNGESSYEQYV.

This rearrangement joins TRBV2 to TRBJ2-5; D unresolved. The ends were cut back, 7 bases at V and 1 base at J, with 4 bases in the middle. Germline loops: CDR1 SNHLY, CDR2 FYNNEI. There are 11 residues in the CDR3. The CDR3 sequence: CASTLQETQYF. The CDR3 nucleotides are TGTGCCAGCACCCTCCAAGAGACCCAGTACTTC. Filled out from reference TRBV2 and TRBJ2-5, the complete variable domain reads EPEVTQTPSHQVTQMGQEVILRCVPISNHLYFYWYRQILGQKVEFLVSFYNNEISEKSEIFDDQFSVERPDGSNFTLKIRSTKLEDSAMYFCASTLQETQYFGPGTRLLVL.

The V gene is TRBV9, the J gene TRBJ1-3, with 9 bases that match TRBD1. The CDR3 length is 16 residues. V shed 0 bases and J 1 base; nucleotides not matched to a gene: 2. Germline CDR1 reads SGDLS; CDR2 reads YYNGEE. CDR3 bases: TGTGCCAGCAGCGTAGATGGACAGGGGTCTGGAAACACCATATATTTT. This codes for CASSVDGQGSGNTIYF.

The genes are TRBV2 and TRBJ2-4; possibly TRBD2 for D (7 bases). Trimming shortened V by 3 bases and J by 9 bases, and 24 bases separated the two germline ends. This CDR3 is 17 amino acids long. The germline gives CDR1 SNHLY, CDR2 FYNNEI. The CDR3 spells CASSDVWSPGGRGIQYF. For the CDR3, the DNA is TGTGCCAGCAGTGACGTTTGGTCCCCCGGGGGGCGGGGCATTCAGTACTTC.

This rearrangement joins TRBV10-3 to TRBJ1-1, with TRBD1 as a possible D gene (6 bases). The length of the CDR3 is 14 residues. CDR1 and CDR2 (germline): ENHRY, SYGVKD. V lost 8 bases to trimming and J lost 3 bases, with 16 bases between them. DNA for the CDR3: TGTGCCATCGTACAGGGTGGGGTGGACACTGAAGCTTTCTTT. Encoded protein: CAIVQGGVDTEAFF.

CDR3 DNA: TGTGCCAGCAGCTCGGGACTAGTAGGGACCGGGGAGCTGTTTTTT. This encodes CASSSGLVGTGELFF. The chain joins TRBV9 to TRBJ2-2; TRBD2 agrees at 8 bases. The CDR3 is 15 residues long. Unmatched junction bases numbered 7, after V lost 4 bases and J lost 5 bases. Germline CDR1 reads SGDLS; CDR2 reads YYNGEE.